Below are 17 T cell receptor beta chains sequenced from a single sample in a study of T-cell memory formation after mild COVID-19. TCRdb used MiXCR to reprocess the 5' RACE reads, holding one entry per CDR3 protein. Among some 320,000 distinct CDR3 sequences listed, more than 13% were seen once. Material: PBMCs or a T cell subset sorted from them (not recorded which). These receptors all come from a man aged 18 to 35 who had mild COVID-19 (a few samples of this study predate the infection). Cell type and time point are not known.

The V gene is TRBV29-1, the J gene TRBJ2-2, with D possibly matching TRBD2 (5 bases). Trimming took off 0 bases at V and 6 bases at J, with 11 bases between the two ends. CDR3 length equals 14 residues. Germline CDR1 and CDR2: SQVTM and ANQGSEA. CDR3 sequence (DNA): TGCAGCGTTGAAGATCGCCAGAGGGCCGGGGAGCTGTTTTTT. Amino acid sequence: CSVEDRQRAGELFF.

This clonotype was recorded at least ten times. This chain links TRBV12-3 or TRBV12-4 with TRBJ2-3, with a tentative D call TRBD1 (5 bases). With 3 bases removed from V and 1 base from J, the gap between germline ends came to 14 bases. There are 16 residues in the CDR3. The CDR3 sequence is CASSFLVGHGTDTQYF. DNA for the CDR3: TGTGCCAGCAGTTTCCTAGTAGGACACGGCACAGATACGCAGTATTTT.

The gene calls are TRBV6-1 and TRBJ2-6, with D possibly matching TRBD2 (5 bases). V lost 2 bases, J lost 0 bases, and 5 bases lay in between. The CDR3 loop spans 15 amino acids. In germline, CDR1 is MNHNS, CDR2 SASEGT. The CDR3 nucleotides read TGTGCCAGCAGTGAACGGGGCTCTGGGGCCAACGTCCTGACTTTC. Residues: CASSERGSGANVLTF.

CDR3 nucleotide sequence: TGTGCCAGCAGCCGGACTAGCGGGGGCCTGAGCTCCTACAATGAGCAGTTCTTC. Amino acids: CASSRTSGGLSSYNEQFF. The gene calls are TRBV7-9 and TRBJ2-1; TRBD2 agrees at 13 bases. The trim removed 5 bases at V and 0 bases at J, leaving 7 bases unmatched. Germline values: CDR1 SEHNR, CDR2 FQNEAQ (reference sequence). The CDR3 has 18 residues. The full variable domain, its missing parts supplied by reference TRBV7-9 and TRBJ2-1, is DTGVSQNPRHKITKRGQNVTFRCDPISEHNRLYWYRQTLGQGPEFLTYFQNEAQLEKSRLLSDRFSAERPKGSFSTLEIQRTEQGDSAMYLCASSRTSGGLSSYNEQFFGPGTRLTVL.

This clonotype was counted only a few times. This chain links TRBV20-1 with TRBJ1-1; D call uncertain. From germline, CDR1 is DFQATT and CDR2 SNEGSKA (reference sequence). V was clipped by 6 bases and J by 4 bases, with 18 bases between them. The CDR3 totals 14 residues. The CDR3 DNA follows: TGCAGTGCAATAGCCTCGGGGTTCGGCACTGAAGCTTTCTTT. Protein product: CSAIASGFGTEAFF.

This clonotype has more than one count but fewer than ten. The J gene is TRBJ2-1, the V gene TRBV7-9; 9 nucleotides agree with TRBD1. Germline V gene lookup returns CDR1 SEHNR and CDR2 FQNEAQ (reference sequence). V lost 5 bases, J lost 2 bases, and 4 bases stayed unmatched. The CDR3 contains 15 residues. The CDR3 DNA follows: TGTGCCAGCAGCCCTACAGGGGGCGCCTACAATGAGCAGTTCTTC. Translating gives CASSPTGGAYNEQFF.

Ten or more counts support this clonotype. The CDR3 spells CASSQGGPDTQYF. CDR3 nucleotides: TGTGCCAGCAGCCAAGGGGGACCCGATACGCAGTATTTT. The V call is TRBV4-2, the J call TRBJ2-3; either TRBD1 or TRBD2 may supply D (5 bases each). Per germline, CDR1 LGHNA and CDR2 YNFKEQ. CDR3 size: 13 residues. Trimming took off 1 base at V and 6 bases at J, with 8 bases between the two ends.

This clonotype has more than one count but fewer than ten. The rearrangement links TRBV5-6 to TRBJ1-2, with TRBD1 as a possible D gene (5 bases). This CDR3 is built from 18 residues. Germline lookup yields CDR1 SGHDT and CDR2 YYEEEE. Trimming stripped 0 bases from V and 2 bases from J, with 20 bases between. This chain's CDR3 is CASSLVRGWDRRNYGYTF. The CDR3 nucleotides are TGTGCCAGCAGCTTGGTGAGGGGTTGGGACCGACGCAACTATGGCTACACCTTC.

This clonotype turned up a few times. The chain recombines TRBV2 with TRBJ2-7; TRBD1 matches 7 bases. The germline V gene has CDR1 SNHLY and CDR2 FYNNEI. This CDR3 has 14 residues. Trimming at V came to 0 bases and at J to 4 bases, leaving 3 bases not matched to a gene. The CDR3 DNA follows: TGTGCCAGCAGTGAAGCGTCAGGGGGATACGAGCAGTACGTC. It is translated as CASSEASGGYEQYV.

The chain couples TRBV14 to TRBJ1-4, with D unclear. The V gene lost 0 bases and the J gene lost 4 bases, with 9 bases spanning the gap. From germline, CDR1 is SGHDN and CDR2 FVKESK. The CDR3 is made up of 15 amino acids. The CDR3 protein is CASSQDNAINEKLFF. The CDR3 DNA follows: TGTGCCAGCAGCCAAGATAACGCCATTAATGAAAAACTGTTTTTT. Variable domain in full (rest from reference TRBV14 and TRBJ1-4): EAGVTQFPSHSVIEKGQTVTLRCDPISGHDNLYWYRRVMGKEIKFLLHFVKESKQDESGMPNNRFLAERTGGTYSTLKVQPAELEDSGVYFCASSQDNAINEKLFFGSGTQLSVL.

A few counts support this clonotype. This chain connects TRBV2 to TRBJ2-5, with D maybe TRBD1 (5 bases). Germline V gives CDR1 SNHLY, CDR2 FYNNEI. V lost 7 bases and J lost 9, with 15 bases in between. The CDR3 is 12 residues long. CDR3 residues: CASNAGFRPQYF. The CDR3 DNA reads TGTGCCAGCAACGCAGGGTTTCGCCCCCAGTACTTC.

This clonotype appeared a few times. The chain uses TRBV27 and TRBJ2-6; 8 bases match TRBD1. The CDR3 totals 15 residues. V shed 8 bases and J 4 bases; nucleotides not matched to a gene: 7. Germline CDR1 is MNHEY and CDR2 is SMNVEV (reference sequence). The CDR3: CASSGGAIGANVLTF. The CDR3 DNA follows: TGTGCCAGCTCAGGGGGCGCGATCGGGGCCAACGTCCTGACTTTC.

This clonotype turned up a few times. The chain couples TRBV3-1 to TRBJ2-5; D possibly matches TRBD1 or TRBD2 (5 bases each). Trimming left V 0 bases short and J 4 bases short, with 18 bases between. Germline V gene data show CDR1 as LGHDT and CDR2 as YNNKEL (reference sequence). The CDR3 extends over 17 amino acids. In nucleotides, the CDR3 is TGTGCCAGCAGCCAAGAAAGAGGGGACCAGGCCAGAGAGACCCAGTACTTC. It is translated as CASSQERGDQARETQYF.

This clonotype is a singleton in its sample. V usage is TRBV27 and J usage is TRBJ2-3, with TRBD2 matching over 8 bases. Trimming removed 8 bases from V and 7 bases from J; junction bases left unmatched: 8. Per the germline V gene, CDR1 is MNHEY and CDR2 is SMNVEV (reference sequence). The CDR3 totals 13 residues. CDR3 amino acids: CASSRRGEYTQYF. DNA for the CDR3: TGTGCCAGCTCGAGGCGGGGGGAGTATACGCAGTATTTT.

In its sample, this clonotype was seen a few times. This rearrangement joins TRBV11-2 to TRBJ1-6; D is possibly TRBD1 (6 bases). This CDR3 spans 15 amino acids. Germline-derived CDR1 and CDR2 are SGHAT and FQNNGV. The germline V and J ends were trimmed by 0 bases and 8 bases, with 11 bases remaining between them. DNA of the CDR3: TGTGCCAGCAGCTTAGAGGCAGGGGCGGATTCACCCCTCCACTTT. Its protein is CASSLEAGADSPLHF.

This clonotype came up a few times. The V gene is TRBV12-3 or TRBV12-4, the J gene TRBJ1-5; D remains unclear. V lost 5 bases and J lost 6, with 8 bases in between. The CDR3 is 12 amino acids. The DNA for the CDR3 is TGTGCCAGCAGTACCAGACTTCAGCCCCAGCATTTT. Protein sequence: CASSTRLQPQHF.

This clonotype appeared many times. This chain links TRBV4-3 with TRBJ2-5, with a weak D call TRBD1 (5 bases). V lost 4 bases, J lost 7 bases, and 16 bases lay in between. Germline V gene lookup returns CDR1 LGHNA and CDR2 YSLEER. The CDR3 contains 14 residues. The CDR3 region has the DNA TGCGCCAGCAGCCTAACAGGTTCCCCTGGGACCCAGTACTTC. Residues: CASSLTGSPGTQYF.